Reported below is one TCR beta chain. Produced via immunoSEQ multiplex PCR; TCRdb's table is partial and in-frame only. The sample includes about 68,000 clones, roughly nine tenths of them seen just once. This record belongs to a study of T cell changes during pregnancy in multiple sclerosis. The CDR3 is made up of 15 amino acids. Per germline, CDR1 SGHTA and CDR2 FQGNSA. Trimming shortened V by 2 bases and J by 7 bases, and 12 bases separated the two germline ends. This TCR derives from a female donor with multiple sclerosis, enrolled in a pregnancy study. Here the sequenced sample was peripheral blood, taken in the second trimester of pregnancy. The rearrangement joins TRBV7-2 to TRBJ1-6, with D uncertain. The CDR3 loop reads CASSLFPVLNSPLHF. The CDR3 DNA reads as TGTGCCAGCAGCTTATTTCCGGTGTTGAATTCACCCCTCCACTTT.